These 15 T cell receptor beta chains came from one sample sequenced in a study of regulatory T cells in long-lasting Graves disease. According to the study, TCR beta libraries were built with iRepertoire HTBI primers and CDR3-region Arm-PCR. In TCRdb, the multiplex PCR reads were re-called with MiXCR into one record per CDR3 protein. The sample lists approximately 690,000 distinct CDR3 sequences; roughly 30% were seen once. Time point reported: persistent/refractory GD, antithyroid drugs over 5 years with positive TRAb. Extracted RNA from PBMCs served as the source of the TCR library. The input for sequencing was peripheral blood mononuclear cells (PBMCs), taken when the disease was refractory, from a patient treated with antithyroid drugs. The origin of the receptors is a female donor with Graves disease.

The V and J genes are TRBV25-1 and TRBJ1-1; D may be TRBD1 (6 bases). Germline V gene data show CDR1 as MGHDK and CDR2 as SYGVNS. This CDR3 is built from 12 residues. Trimming removed 4 bases at V and 10 bases at J, with 13 bases between. CDR3 residues: CASSGGGQVAFF. The CDR3 DNA sequence: TGTGCCAGCAGTGGGGGGGGACAAGTAGCTTTCTTT.

This chain uses TRBV6-1 with TRBJ2-1, with D perhaps TRBD1 (6 bases). From germline, CDR1 is MNHNS and CDR2 SASEGT. The CDR3 is 15 residues long. V dropped 5 bases and J dropped 0 bases, with 11 bases sitting between them. The CDR3 coding sequence is TGTGCCAGCAGTTACGGGACAAACTCCTACAATGAGCAGTTCTTC. This translates into CASSYGTNSYNEQFF.

V and J are TRBV5-1 and TRBJ1-1; 7 nucleotides agree with TRBD1. Trimming cost V 4 bases and J 4 bases; bases outside gene matches: 10. The CDR3 runs 15 residues. Germline values: CDR1 SGHRS, CDR2 YFSETQ. The CDR3 protein is CASSPVTGAGTEAFF. CDR3 nucleotide sequence: TGCGCCAGCAGCCCGGTTACAGGGGCGGGCACTGAAGCTTTCTTT.

Only a few counts were recorded for this clonotype. V usage is TRBV11-2 and J usage is TRBJ1-1; D is unclear. This CDR3 region has 16 residues. Germline-derived CDR1 and CDR2 are SGHAT and FQNNGV. The ends were cut back, 4 bases at V and 2 bases at J, with 17 bases in the middle. This CDR3 is CASSYRGGSGNTEAFF. The CDR3 bases are TGTGCCAGCAGCTACCGAGGAGGGAGCGGTAACACTGAAGCTTTCTTT. Full variable domain (remainder filled in from reference TRBV11-2 and TRBJ1-1): EAGVAQSPRYKIIEKRQSVAFWCNPISGHATLYWYQQILGQGPKLLIQFQNNGVVDDSQLPKDRFSAERLKGVDSTLKIQPAKLEDSAVYLCASSYRGGSGNTEAFFGQGTRLTVV.

This clonotype occurred a few times. This CDR3 reads CASSEGRAIFSYF. As DNA, the CDR3 is TGTGCCAGCAGTGAAGGGCGGGCGATTTTCTCCTACTTC. The chain has TRBV2 and TRBJ2-4; possible D gene TRBD2, 5 bases. Germline values: CDR1 SNHLY, CDR2 FYNNEI. The CDR3 loop spans 13 amino acids. V was pared by 1 base and J by 16 bases, with 17 bases between.

This clonotype has only a few counts. The chain links TRBV6-1 to TRBJ1-5; D perhaps matches TRBD1 (5 bases). This CDR3 is built from 18 residues. V was trimmed by 3 bases and J by 7 bases, leaving 25 bases between them. Per germline, CDR1 MNHNS and CDR2 SASEGT. CDR3 residues: CASSDSGGAPYYGQPQHF. The CDR3 nucleotides are TGTGCCAGCAGTGACTCGGGCGGGGCTCCCTATTACGGGCAGCCCCAGCATTTT.

A few counts support this clonotype. This sequence joins TRBV5-1 and TRBJ2-5, with 7 bases matching TRBD1. The CDR3 is made up of 15 amino acids. The junction had 9 bases not matched to a gene; V was cut back by 2 bases and J by 5 bases. Germline CDR1 reads SGHRS; CDR2 reads YFSETQ. The CDR3 loop reads CASSFSGTEGETQYF. CDR3 in DNA: TGCGCCAGCAGCTTCTCCGGGACAGAGGGTGAGACCCAGTACTTC.

At least ten counts were recorded for this clonotype. The chain carries TRBV12-3 or TRBV12-4 and TRBJ2-7; D might be TRBD1 or TRBD2, each matching 5 bases. The ends were cut back, 5 bases at V and 0 bases at J, with 17 bases in the middle. The CDR3 is 16 residues long. The CDR3 loop reads CASSHPRGESSYEQYF. The CDR3 bases are TGTGCCAGCAGTCACCCTAGAGGGGAGAGCTCCTACGAGCAGTACTTC.

The rearrangement joins TRBV4-2 to TRBJ1-6, with 10 bases identical to TRBD1. The length of the CDR3 is 17 residues. The germline V gene has CDR1 LGHNA and CDR2 YNFKEQ. Trimming cost V 1 base and J 7 bases; bases outside gene matches: 7. The CDR3 protein is CASSQVPGQGRNSPLHF. CDR3 DNA: TGTGCCAGCAGCCAAGTTCCGGGACAGGGGCGGAATTCACCCCTCCACTTT.

The J gene is TRBJ1-3, the V gene TRBV9; D remains ambiguous. This CDR3 comprises 14 residues. Trimming took 6 bases from V and 3 from J, leaving 13 bases between them. Germline lookup yields CDR1 SGDLS and CDR2 YYNGEE. The CDR3 sequence: CASNPDGIGNTIYF. The CDR3 DNA reads as TGTGCCAGCAACCCGGACGGGATTGGAAACACCATATATTTT. Full variable domain (missing parts from reference TRBV9 and TRBJ1-3): DSGVTQTPKHLITATGQRVTLRCSPRSGDLSVYWYQQSLDQGLQFLIQYYNGEERAKGNILERFSAQQFPDLHSELNLSSLELGDSALYFCASNPDGIGNTIYFGEGSWLTVV.

In its sample, this clonotype was seen many times. The chain uses TRBV11-2 and TRBJ2-7; D ambiguous. Deletions cut 0 bases from V and 3 bases from J, with 9 bases between. Germline V CDR1 and CDR2: SGHAT, FQNNGV. The CDR3 has 14 residues. CDR3 nucleotide sequence: TGTGCCAGCAGCTTAGATCCAGGCGGCTACGAGCAGTACTTC. It encodes CASSLDPGGYEQYF.

This clonotype was seen a few times. This chain connects TRBV20-1 to TRBJ1-5, with TRBD1 as a possible D gene (6 bases). V lost 5 bases and J 5 bases, leaving 13 bases between the germline ends. CDR3 length equals 13 residues. Looked up from germline, CDR1 is DFQATT and CDR2 is SNEGSKA (reference sequence). Here the CDR3 DNA reads TGCAGTGCTCACAGGGTATCGGATCAGCCCCAGCATTTT. Translation: CSAHRVSDQPQHF.

As regards this clonotype: Just one base apart from a much larger clone, this may be a read error. V is TRBV5-6 and J is TRBJ2-7; 7 bases are a match to TRBD1. CDR1 and CDR2 from the germline V gene are SGHDT and YYEEEE. The junction had 2 bases not matched to a gene; V was cut back by 3 bases and J by 2 bases. The CDR3 is 13 amino acids. The CDR3 region is CASSCDRAYEQYF. CDR3 coding DNA: TGTGCCAGCAGCTGCGACAGGGCCTACGAGCAGTACTTC.

The J gene is TRBJ2-7, the V gene TRBV7-9; D unresolved. The CDR3 loop spans 15 amino acids. V lost 4 bases and J 4 bases, leaving 17 bases between the germline ends. Per germline, CDR1 SEHNR and CDR2 FQNEAQ (reference sequence). The CDR3 loop reads CASSSQPGHAYEQYF. CDR3 sequence (DNA): TGTGCCAGCAGCTCCCAACCGGGCCACGCTTACGAGCAGTACTTC.

This clonotype was seen more than once but under ten times. This chain links TRBV15 with TRBJ1-1; D unresolved. Germline CDR1 and CDR2: LNHNV and YYDKDF (reference sequence). This CDR3 is built from 15 residues. V lost 0 bases to trimming and J lost 4 bases, with 12 bases between them. The CDR3 bases are TGTGCCACCAGCAGAGAGGGAGGAGGGTTCACTGAAGCTTTCTTT. This sequence encodes CATSREGGGFTEAFF.